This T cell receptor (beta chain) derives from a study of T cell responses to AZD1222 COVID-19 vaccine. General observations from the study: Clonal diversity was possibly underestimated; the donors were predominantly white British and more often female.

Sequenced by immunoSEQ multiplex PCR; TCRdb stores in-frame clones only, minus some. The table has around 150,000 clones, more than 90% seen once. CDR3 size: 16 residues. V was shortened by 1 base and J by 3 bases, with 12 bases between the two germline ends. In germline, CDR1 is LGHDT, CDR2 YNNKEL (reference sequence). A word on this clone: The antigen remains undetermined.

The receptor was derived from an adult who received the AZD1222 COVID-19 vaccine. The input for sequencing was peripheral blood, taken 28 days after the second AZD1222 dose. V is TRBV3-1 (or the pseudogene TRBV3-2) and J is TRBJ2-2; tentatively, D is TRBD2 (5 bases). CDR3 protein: CASSQGGWEYTGELFF. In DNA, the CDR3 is TGTGCCAGCAGCCAAGGAGGATGGGAGTACACCGGGGAGCTGTTTTTT.